The clone carrying this T cell receptor beta chain occurred many times. Its antigen is currently unknown. This sample is drawn from a study of T cells in Graves' hyperthyroidism and ophthalmopathy. V dropped 4 bases and J dropped 11; count of bases not matched to a gene: 16. The CDR3 contains 18 residues. CDR1 and CDR2 (germline): SNHLY, FYNNEI. Patients were excluded because of uncontrolled infection, other autoimmune disease, pregnancy or lactation. Thyroid ultrasound, orbital computed tomography, clinical symptoms, and serum thyroxine and TRAb underpinned diagnoses. The PBMCs were sourced from fresh peripheral blood (about 10 ml). Regions amplified from RNA transcripts were the TCR beta CDR3 regions. A set of HTBI primers served as the primers for a first-round RT-PCR of the TCR CDR3. MiXCR, applied by TCRdb to the multiplex PCR reads, yields one record per CDR3 protein. The sample carries around 600,000 distinct CDR3 sequences, about a sixth recorded once.

Study-wide results and limits: Within blood appeared most thyroid clonotypes that had expanded above 0.001.

Specimen: blood. This clonotype originated in a woman in her 40s with Graves' ophthalmopathy. This chain uses TRBV2 with TRBJ2-1; 14 bases map to TRBD2. CDR3 amino acids: CASSVGLAGGSTLLKQFF. Here the CDR3 DNA reads TGTGCCAGCAGTGTCGGACTAGCGGGAGGATCTACCCTTCTGAAGCAGTTCTTC.